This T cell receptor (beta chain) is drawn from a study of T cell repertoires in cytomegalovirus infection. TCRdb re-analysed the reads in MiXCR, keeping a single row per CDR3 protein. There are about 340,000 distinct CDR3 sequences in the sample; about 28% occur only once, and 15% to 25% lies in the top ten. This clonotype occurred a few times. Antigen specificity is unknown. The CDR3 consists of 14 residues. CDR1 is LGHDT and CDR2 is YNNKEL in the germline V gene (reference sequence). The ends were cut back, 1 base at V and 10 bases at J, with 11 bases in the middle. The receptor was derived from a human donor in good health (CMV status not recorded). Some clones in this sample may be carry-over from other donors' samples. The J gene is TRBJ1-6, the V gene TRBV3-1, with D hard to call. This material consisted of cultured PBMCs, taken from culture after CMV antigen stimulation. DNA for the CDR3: TGTGCCAGCAGCCAAGGAGAAGTAAGATCACCCCTCCACTTT. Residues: CASSQGEVRSPLHF.